The 29 T cell receptor beta chains below come from one sample, sequenced in a study of shared clonotypes between healthy human individuals (TCRdb year 2020). Libraries came from the immunoSEQ multiplex PCR assay. In its TCRdb copy, this immuneACCESS table keeps in-frame sequences only and misses some clones. Where compared with another copy, unresolved V genes explain less than half of these, and the others have no known cause. The sample table lists approximately 980,000 clones, 76% of them with a count of one. The top ten constitute around 1.5% of the sample. The sequenced material came from memory CD4+ T cells sorted from blood. The cell subset or site label here, explained by the study, means: CD45RA-negative fraction. Source of these receptors: a man younger than 35 in good health.

The rearrangement links TRBV5-4 to TRBJ2-4; TRBD1 is a possible D gene (5 bases). Trimming pared 0 bases from V and 8 bases from J, leaving 12 bases between. There are 14 residues in the CDR3. Looked up from germline, CDR1 is SGHNT and CDR2 is YYREEE (reference sequence). CDR3 coding DNA: TGTGCCAGCAGCTTGGTAGGCAGGGCTGACATTCAGTACTTC. Amino acid sequence: CASSLVGRADIQYF.

The CDR3 DNA sequence: TGTGCCAGCAGTGGCCTCGGACAGGGTTTTCGCGAGCAGTACTTC. Amino acid sequence: CASSGLGQGFREQYF. J is TRBJ2-7 and V is TRBV27; 8 positions agree with TRBD1. V lost 5 bases to trimming and J lost 6 bases; unmatched junction nucleotides: 12. Germline V gives CDR1 MNHEY, CDR2 SMNVEV (reference sequence). CDR3 length: 15 amino acids.

The chain has TRBV5-4 and TRBJ1-1; no definite D call. The CDR3 spans 13 residues. With 5 bases removed from V and 2 bases from J, the gap between germline ends came to 10 bases. Germline V gene data show CDR1 as SGHNT and CDR2 as YYREEE (reference sequence). CDR3 nucleotides: TGTGCCAGCAGTGGCGGGTTAAACACTGAAGCTTTCTTT. Residues: CASSGGLNTEAFF.

The chain recombines TRBV21-1 with TRBJ1-2. TRBV21-1 is listed as a pseudogene. The CDR3 covers 8 residues. CDR3 bases: TGTGCCAGCAGTGTTAACACCTTC. Translated: CASSVNTF.

The chain joins TRBV5-4 to TRBJ2-1; TRBD2 aligns across 16 bases. The V gene's germline CDR1 is SGHNT and CDR2 YYREEE (reference sequence). J was trimmed by 4 bases and V by 2 bases; bases with no gene match: 9. This CDR3 region has 19 residues. DNA for the CDR3: TGTGCCAGCAGCTTAGCGGGACTAGCGGGAGGGCCAGGGTACAATGAGCAGTTCTTC. Its protein product is CASSLAGLAGGPGYNEQFF.

The chain employs TRBV6-5 and TRBJ2-1; tentative D call: TRBD1 (5 bases). The CDR3 contains 15 residues. The V end lost 0 bases, the J end lost 7 bases, and 13 bases lay between the germline ends. CDR1 MNHEY and CDR2 SVGAGI come from the germline V gene. The CDR3 bases are TGTGCCAGCAGTTACTCGATTATTCCAGGGAATGAGCAGTTCTTC. Its translation: CASSYSIIPGNEQFF.

The genes are TRBV4-1 and TRBJ1-1; D might be TRBD1 (6 bases). The ends were cut back, 4 bases at V and 1 base at J, with 16 bases in the middle. The CDR3 loop spans 16 amino acids. CDR1 is MGHRA, CDR2 YSYEKL, per germline. CDR3 coding DNA: TGCGCCAGCAGCCCCCTCCCCGGGACACCGAACACTGAAGCTTTCTTT. It translates to CASSPLPGTPNTEAFF.

The chain recombines TRBV9 with TRBJ1-5; 7 bases are shared with TRBD1. Trimming took 3 bases from V and 1 from J; bases not matched to a gene: 4. Germline V CDR1 and CDR2: SGDLS, YYNGEE. This CDR3 has 15 amino acids. The CDR3 sequence is CASSADRVSNQPQHF. As DNA, the CDR3 is TGTGCCAGCAGCGCAGACAGGGTGAGCAATCAGCCCCAGCATTTT. The variable domain in full, with the rest retrieved from reference TRBV9 and TRBJ1-5, is DSGVTQTPKHLITATGQRVTLRCSPRSGDLSVYWYQQSLDQGLQFLIQYYNGEERAKGNILERFSAQQFPDLHSELNLSSLELGDSALYFCASSADRVSNQPQHFGDGTRLSIL.

This clone was seen only a few times. V usage is TRBV29-1 and J usage is TRBJ1-2; D not resolved. CDR3 length: 11 amino acids. Looked up from germline, CDR1 is SQVTM and CDR2 is ANQGSEA. The ends were cut back, 5 bases at V and 7 bases at J, with 11 bases in the middle. The CDR3 sequence is CSVYKGGGYTF. For the CDR3, the DNA is TGCAGCGTTTACAAGGGAGGTGGCTACACCTTC.

V usage is TRBV4-2 and J usage is TRBJ2-3, with D perhaps TRBD2 (7 bases). The germline CDR1 and CDR2 sequences are LGHNA and YNFKEQ. The CDR3 contains 18 residues. V was clipped by 4 bases and J by 5 bases, with 25 bases between them. This CDR3 is CASSPRFGGGLGGDTQYF. CDR3 in DNA: TGTGCCAGCAGCCCCCGGTTTGGCGGGGGATTAGGGGGAGATACGCAGTATTTT.

The rearrangement uses TRBV4-1 and TRBJ2-7, with D unclear. CDR3 length equals 12 residues. CDR1 is MGHRA and CDR2 is YSYEKL in the germline V gene. The V end was cut by 3 bases, the J end by 7 bases, with 10 bases between. CDR3 region: CASSQSMGEQYF. The CDR3 nucleotides read TGCGCCAGCAGCCAGAGCATGGGAGAGCAGTACTTC.

This clone was observed a handful of times. V and J are TRBV19 and TRBJ1-5; TRBD1 might be the D (6 bases). This CDR3 has 12 residues. The germline V gene encodes CDR1 LNHDA and CDR2 SQIVND (reference sequence). V was trimmed by 5 bases and J by 15 bases, leaving 17 bases between them. The DNA of the CDR3 is TGTGCCAGTAGTCTTGTCCGGGACACCCTGCATTTT. The encoded protein is CASSLVRDTLHF. The whole variable domain, filled in from reference TRBV19 and TRBJ1-5, reads DGGITQSPKYLFRKEGQNVTLSCEQNLNHDAMYWYRQDPGQGLRLIYYSQIVNDFQKGDIAEGYSVSREKKESFPLTVTSAQKNPTAFYLCASSLVRDTLHFGDGTRLSIL.

The chain is built from TRBV6-1 and TRBJ2-3; D unresolved. Germline-derived CDR1 and CDR2 are MNHNS and SASEGT. The V gene lost 8 bases and the J gene lost 1 base, with 7 bases spanning the gap. The CDR3 has 12 residues. CDR3 protein: CASRERTDTQYF. The CDR3 DNA reads TGTGCCAGCCGCGAGCGCACAGATACGCAGTATTTT.

The chain joins TRBV6-1 to TRBJ1-5; 10 bases line up with TRBD1. V was clipped by 3 bases and J by 1 base; unmatched bases: 3. Germline assignment: CDR1 MNHNS and CDR2 SASEGT. The CDR3 has 16 residues. In DNA form, the CDR3 reads TGTGCCAGCAGTGATCGGACAGGGGGAAGCAATCAGCCCCAGCATTTT. It encodes CASSDRTGGSNQPQHF.

This clone has a handful of counts. The chain links TRBV5-4 to TRBJ2-5, with D uncertain. V lost 1 base, J lost 0 bases, and 1 base lay in between. This CDR3 is 12 amino acids long. Germline CDR1 SGHNT, CDR2 YYREEE (reference sequence). CDR3 nucleotides: TGTGCCAGCAGCTTGAACCAAGAGACCCAGTACTTC. The encoded protein is CASSLNQETQYF.

CDR3 nucleotide sequence: TGTGCCAGCAGTGAAGGGGACCCCCTGGGTTTGAGAGAGACCCAGTACTTC. It encodes CASSEGDPLGLRETQYF. V is TRBV2 and J is TRBJ2-5, with D tentatively TRBD1 or TRBD2 (5 bases each). Per the germline V gene, CDR1 is SNHLY and CDR2 is FYNNEI. V lost 1 base and J 4 bases, leaving 19 bases between the germline ends. This CDR3 comprises 17 residues.

In its sample, this clone was seen a few times. The chain couples TRBV2 to TRBJ2-1; the match to TRBD1 covers 7 bases. This CDR3 has 14 residues. CDR1 and CDR2 (germline): SNHLY, FYNNEI. V was pared by 1 base and J by 16 bases, with 13 bases of the junction left unmatched. Here the CDR3 reads CASSEGQLTGSHFF. The CDR3 nucleotides are TGTGCCAGCAGTGAAGGCCAATTGACAGGGAGCCACTTCTTC. The full variable domain, in which reference TRBV2 and TRBJ2-1 provide the parts outside the CDR3, is EPEVTQTPSHQVTQMGQEVILRCVPISNHLYFYWYRQILGQKVEFLVSFYNNEISEKSEIFDDQFSVERPDGSNFTLKIRSTKLEDSAMYFCASSEGQLTGSHFFGPGTRLTVL.

This clone was counted a few times. The chain carries TRBV27 and TRBJ2-6; a possible D gene is TRBD2 (5 bases). CDR1 is MNHEY and CDR2 is SMNVEV in the germline V gene (reference sequence). CDR3 size: 17 residues. V was shortened by 0 bases and J by 1 base, with 10 bases between the two germline ends. The CDR3 DNA reads as TGTGCCAGCAGTTTATCGGGAGCCCTATCTGGGGCCAACGTCCTGACTTTC. Encoded protein: CASSLSGALSGANVLTF.

J is TRBJ2-5 and V is TRBV5-1; D is undetermined. Germline-derived CDR1 and CDR2 are SGHRS and YFSETQ. The CDR3 has 12 residues. V shed 4 bases and J shed 1 base, with 5 bases lying between them. CDR3 residues: CASSDPQETQYF. DNA of the CDR3: TGCGCCAGCAGCGACCCCCAAGAGACCCAGTACTTC.

This chain uses TRBV5-1 with TRBJ2-1; D ambiguous. This CDR3 is 13 amino acids long. V lost 2 bases and J 4 bases, leaving 7 bases between the germline ends. From germline, CDR1 is SGHRS and CDR2 YFSETQ. The CDR3 loop is CASSFQMYNEQFF. The CDR3 DNA reads as TGCGCCAGCAGCTTCCAGATGTACAATGAGCAGTTCTTC.

The chain uses TRBV10-2 and TRBJ1-6; 9 bases are a match to TRBD1. Per the germline V gene, CDR1 is WSHSY and CDR2 is SAAADI. The CDR3 has 16 residues. The J segment lost 9 bases and the V segment lost 3 bases, leaving 9 bases of the junction unmatched. The CDR3 nucleotides read TGCGCCAGCAGTGACCGCGGACAGGGGAAAGTTTCACCCCTCCACTTT. Translated: CASSDRGQGKVSPLHF.

This chain uses TRBV7-8 with TRBJ1-6, with D hard to call. The germline CDR1 and CDR2 sequences are SGHVS and FQNEAQ. V dropped 3 bases and J dropped 5 bases, with 11 bases sitting between them. The CDR3 contains 15 residues. CDR3 residues: CASSLTDGDNSPLHF. The CDR3 nucleotides read TGTGCCAGCAGCTTGACGGACGGAGATAATTCACCCCTCCACTTT.

J is TRBJ1-2 and V is TRBV30; D may be TRBD1 (6 bases). Germline CDR1 and CDR2: GTSNPN and SVGIG (reference sequence). V was shortened by 5 bases and J by 0 bases, with 31 bases between the two germline ends. This CDR3 region has 20 residues. CDR3 sequence (DNA): TGTGCCTGGCCATTCCAGGAGCGCCAGTGGGGGGGGCAAGCTAACTATGGCTACACCTTC. This codes for CAWPFQERQWGGQANYGYTF.

This clone has just a few counts. J is TRBJ1-4 and V is TRBV27; TRBD1 agrees at 7 bases. V was pared by 3 bases and J by 5 bases, with 3 bases of the junction left unmatched. CDR1 MNHEY and CDR2 SMNVEV come from the germline V gene (reference sequence). The CDR3 length is 14 residues. DNA for the CDR3: TGTGCCAGCAGTTTGGGACAGAGAAATGAAAAACTGTTTTTT. This gives the protein CASSLGQRNEKLFF.

The genes are TRBV9 and TRBJ2-1; D perhaps matches TRBD2 (5 bases). V was pared by 1 base and J by 5 bases, with 7 bases between. CDR1 is SGDLS, CDR2 YYNGEE, per germline. The CDR3 covers 13 residues. The CDR3 coding sequence is TGTGCCAGCAGCGTAACGGGGAACAATGAGCAGTTCTTC. This translates into CASSVTGNNEQFF.

In its sample, this clone was seen once. This chain joins TRBV10-3 and TRBJ1-4; the D is unclear. This CDR3 spans 16 amino acids. Trimming pared 8 bases from V and 0 bases from J, leaving 16 bases between. Germline CDR1 and CDR2: ENHRY and SYGVKD. CDR3 sequence (DNA): TGTGCCATCGTGTCCTTTGAATGTGCAACTAATGAAAAACTGTTTTTT. Protein sequence: CAIVSFECATNEKLFF.

V and J are TRBV29-1 and TRBJ2-5; 8 bases match TRBD1. The CDR3 totals 14 residues. Trimming cost V 7 bases and J 1 base; bases outside gene matches: 8. Germline V gene sequence: CDR1 SQVTM, CDR2 ANQGSEA. The CDR3 nucleotides are TGCAGCGCCATCATGGACAGGGCCCAAGAGACCCAGTACTTC. The encoded protein is CSAIMDRAQETQYF.

CDR3 coding DNA: TGTGCCAGCGGGCAGGGGCCCCCTAATTCACCCCTCCACTTT. Its protein is CASGQGPPNSPLHF. The chain carries TRBV27 and TRBJ1-6; D might be TRBD1 (6 bases). The V end was cut by 8 bases, the J end by 6 bases, with 14 bases between. The CDR3 sequence is 14 residues long. Germline CDR1 is MNHEY and CDR2 is SMNVEV (reference sequence).

Here the CDR3 DNA reads TGTGCCAGCTCACCACGAGTGGAAGAGACCCAGTACTTC. Its protein product is CASSPRVEETQYF. The rearrangement uses TRBV18 and TRBJ2-5; unclear D gene. There are 13 residues in the CDR3. V shed 1 base and J shed 3 bases, with 6 bases lying between them. Germline CDR1 is KGHSH and CDR2 is LQKENI. Variable domain in full (rest from reference TRBV18 and TRBJ2-5): NAGVMQNPRHLVRRRGQEARLRCSPMKGHSHVYWYRQLPEEGLKFMVYLQKENIIDESGMPKERFSAEFPKEGPSILRIQQVVRGDSAAYFCASSPRVEETQYFGPGTRLLVL.